This entry features one TCR beta chain sequence. Combining a sample-barcoded 5' primer with a J-beta primer mix, a second PCR ran for roughly 7 to 11 cycles. TCRdb re-called the 5' RACE reads through MiXCR, storing one row per CDR3 protein. The sample holds about 1.8 million distinct CDR3 sequences, around half seen once. The entry originates in a study of blood T cells in healthy people across ages. The CDR3 runs to 14 residues. The ends were cut back, 3 bases at V and 7 bases at J, with 19 bases in the middle. CDR1 DFQATT and CDR2 SNEGSKA come from the germline V gene (reference sequence). Sequencing was performed on blood. The chain employs TRBV20-1 and TRBJ2-7; D may be TRBD1 or TRBD2 (6 bases each). The TCR sequence derives from a woman in her forties in good health. The CDR3: CSARRAQGLGEQYF. Here the CDR3 DNA reads TGCAGTGCTAGGAGGGCACAGGGACTCGGGGAGCAGTACTTC.